This T cell receptor (beta chain) was observed in a study of response to subunit inactivated influenza vaccine. Study-level findings and limits: The study's authors posited that every seasonal influenza vaccination enlists few new T cells.

TCRdb reprocessed the RT-PCR reads via MiXCR and lists one record per CDR3 protein. The table has roughly 170,000 distinct CDR3 sequences, 7.5% to 10% seen once. In germline, CDR1 is SGHRS, CDR2 YFSETQ. The CDR3 spans 15 residues. V lost 4 bases and J lost 4; bases outside the gene matches: 6. There are a few counts of this clonotype. Its cognate antigen is unknown. The material sequenced was non-naive T cells sorted from PBMCs, taken on the day of vaccination. This chain joins TRBV5-1 and TRBJ2-5; TRBD1 agrees at 11 bases. The receptor was derived from a middle-aged man who received an inactivated influenza vaccine. The CDR3 reads CASSAGGTGGETQYF. The CDR3 coding sequence is TGCGCCAGCAGCGCCGGAGGGACAGGGGGAGAGACCCAGTACTTC.